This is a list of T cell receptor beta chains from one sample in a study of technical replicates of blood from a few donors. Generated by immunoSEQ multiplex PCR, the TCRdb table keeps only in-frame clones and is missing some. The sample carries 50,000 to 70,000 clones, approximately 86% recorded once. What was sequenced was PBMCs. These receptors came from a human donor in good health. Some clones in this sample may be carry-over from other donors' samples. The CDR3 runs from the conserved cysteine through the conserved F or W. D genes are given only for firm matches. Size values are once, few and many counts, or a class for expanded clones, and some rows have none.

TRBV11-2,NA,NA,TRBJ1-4,TGTGCCAGCAGCCGCGTGGCAACTAATGAAAAACTGTTTTTT,CASSRVATNEKLFF
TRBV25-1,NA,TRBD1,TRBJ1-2,TGTGCCAGCAGTAGGGGACAGGTCCGTGTCTACACCTTC,CASSRGQVRVYTF
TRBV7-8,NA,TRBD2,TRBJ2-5,TGTGCCAGCAGCTTAGGGGGAACTAGCGGGGTTAGACAAGAGACCCAGTACTTC,CASSLGGTSGVRQETQYF
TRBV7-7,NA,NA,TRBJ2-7,TGTGCCAGCAGCGTCGGGGGTACCTACGAGCAGTACTTC,CASSVGGTYEQYF
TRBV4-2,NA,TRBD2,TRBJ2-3,TGTGCCAGCAGCCAAGCGGGAGGGCCGACAGATACGCAGTATTTT,CASSQAGGPTDTQYF
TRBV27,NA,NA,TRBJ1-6,TGTGCCACGGGTAGCTCCTATAATTCACCCCTCCACTTT,CATGSSYNSPLHF
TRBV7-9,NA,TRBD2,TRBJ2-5,TGTGCCAGCAGCTTAACTCCGGGACTAGCGGCCAACTTGGGGACCCAGTACTTC,CASSLTPGLAANLGTQYF
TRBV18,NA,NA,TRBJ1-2,TGTGCCAGCTCACCACCGTTGTCAGGGGCAGTCAACTATGGCTACACCTTC,CASSPPLSGAVNYGYTF
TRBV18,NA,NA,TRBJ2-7,TGTGCCAGCTCGCCCCGTACGGGAATCTACGAGCAGTACTTC,CASSPRTGIYEQYF
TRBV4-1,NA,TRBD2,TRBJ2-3,TGCGCCAGCAGCCAAGGTCCTGGCGGGGGAAGCACAGATACGCAGTATTTT,CASSQGPGGGSTDTQYF
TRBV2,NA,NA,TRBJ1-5,TGTGCCAGCAGTGGAAGAGGGTATAGCAATCAGCCCCAGCATTTT,CASSGRGYSNQPQHF
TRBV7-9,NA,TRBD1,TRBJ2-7,TGTGCCAGCAGCTTAAATCAGGGGGCTTACGAGCAGTACTTC,CASSLNQGAYEQYF
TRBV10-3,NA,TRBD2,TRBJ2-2,TGTGCCATCAGGGCGGGACTAGCACTGAACACCGGGGAGCTGTTTTTT,CAIRAGLALNTGELFF
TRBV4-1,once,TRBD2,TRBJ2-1,TGCGCCAGCAGCCAAGAATTTATAAGCGGGGGGGCGAGTAATGAGCAGTTCTTC,CASSQEFISGGASNEQFF
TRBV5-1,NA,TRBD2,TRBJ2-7,TGCGCCAGCAGCCCCCGGGTTAGCGGGGTCGAGCAGTACTTC,CASSPRVSGVEQYF
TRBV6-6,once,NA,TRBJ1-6,TGTGCCAGCAGCAACTGGAATTCACCCCTCCACTTT,CASSNWNSPLHF
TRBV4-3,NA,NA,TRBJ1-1,TGCGCCAGCAGCCGAACCGACAGGAGGAACACTGAAGCTTTCTTT,CASSRTDRRNTEAFF
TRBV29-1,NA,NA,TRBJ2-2,TGCAGCGTTGCCCAGGGCCCCGGGGAGCTGTTTTTT,CSVAQGPGELFF
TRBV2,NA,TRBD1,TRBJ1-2,TGTGCCAGCAGTAGGGACAGGCCACAATATGGGGGCTACACCTTC,CASSRDRPQYGGYTF
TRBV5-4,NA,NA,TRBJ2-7,TGTGCCAGCAGCTTCGGGGGACCGGGTGGCTACGAGCAGTACTTC,CASSFGGPGGYEQYF
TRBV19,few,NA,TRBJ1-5,TGTGCCAGTACCCCGGCGGGGACCACAAATCAGCCCCAGCATTTT,CASTPAGTTNQPQHF
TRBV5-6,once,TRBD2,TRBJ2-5,TGTGCCAGCAGCTCCCTAGCGGGTTCTTCCCAAGAGACCCAGTACTTC,CASSSLAGSSQETQYF
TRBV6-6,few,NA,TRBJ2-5,TGTGCCAGCAGTTCCCGACTTTTCCCCCAGTACTTC,CASSSRLFPQYF
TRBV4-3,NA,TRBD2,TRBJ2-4,TGCGCCAGCAGCCAAGTCCTAGCGGGAGGGATCAAAAACATTCAGTACTTC,CASSQVLAGGIKNIQYF